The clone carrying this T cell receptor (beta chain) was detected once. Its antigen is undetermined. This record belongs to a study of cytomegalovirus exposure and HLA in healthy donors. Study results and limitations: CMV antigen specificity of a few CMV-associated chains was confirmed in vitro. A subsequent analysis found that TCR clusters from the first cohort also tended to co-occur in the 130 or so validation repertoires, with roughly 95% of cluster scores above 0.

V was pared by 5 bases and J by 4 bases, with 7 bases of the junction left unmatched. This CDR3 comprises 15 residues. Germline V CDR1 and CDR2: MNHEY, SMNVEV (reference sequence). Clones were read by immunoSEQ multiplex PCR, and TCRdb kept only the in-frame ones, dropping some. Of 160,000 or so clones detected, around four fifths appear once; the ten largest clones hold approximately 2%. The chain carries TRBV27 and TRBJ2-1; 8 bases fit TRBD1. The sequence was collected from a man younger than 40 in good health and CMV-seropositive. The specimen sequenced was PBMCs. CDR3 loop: CASSLTGARYNEQFF. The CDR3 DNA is TGTGCCAGCAGTCTGACAGGGGCGCGTTACAATGAGCAGTTCTTC.